These 7 T cell receptor beta chains originate from one sample sequenced in a study of blood T cell repertoires in COVID-19. TCRdb keeps only in-frame clones here, not all; method: immunoSEQ multiplex PCR. The sample shows 180,000 or so clones, less than 85% of them seen only once. The sample comprised peripheral blood. These receptors came from a man aged 50 to 59 who had recovered from COVID-19.

This rearrangement joins TRBV14 to TRBJ2-5; D might be TRBD1 (5 bases). Germline V gives CDR1 SGHDN, CDR2 FVKESK. The CDR3 has 17 residues. The V gene lost 2 bases and the J gene lost 2 bases, with 18 bases spanning the gap. The CDR3: CASSQPPPSRGQETQYF. CDR3 in DNA: TGTGCCAGCAGCCAACCCCCTCCATCTAGGGGTCAAGAGACCCAGTACTTC. The whole variable domain, filled in from reference TRBV14 and TRBJ2-5, reads EAGVTQFPSHSVIEKGQTVTLRCDPISGHDNLYWYRRVMGKEIKFLLHFVKESKQDESGMPNNRFLAERTGGTYSTLKVQPAELEDSGVYFCASSQPPPSRGQETQYFGPGTRLLVL.

This clone was seen at least ten times. The gene calls are TRBV2 and TRBJ1-1; D is uncertain. This CDR3 is built from 14 residues. Germline CDR1 reads SNHLY; CDR2 reads FYNNEI. V shed 6 bases and J shed 5 bases, with 16 bases lying between them. CDR3 sequence: CASSPRSGNTEAFF. The DNA of the CDR3 is TGTGCCAGCAGCCCCCGGTCCGGGAATACTGAAGCTTTCTTT.

The chain links TRBV28 to TRBJ2-2; 12 positions agree with TRBD1. The CDR3 runs 17 residues. Germline lookup yields CDR1 MDHEN and CDR2 SYDVKM. V shed 5 bases and J 6 bases; nucleotides not matched to a gene: 10. The CDR3 loop reads CASSPFSGTGGSGELFF. CDR3 nucleotides: TGTGCCAGCAGTCCCTTCTCCGGGACAGGGGGCTCCGGGGAGCTGTTTTTT.

The table lists this clone with a count of one. The chain uses TRBV5-1 and TRBJ2-1; weak D call: TRBD2 (6 bases). Trimming took 0 bases from V and 8 from J, leaving 12 bases between them. This CDR3 contains 14 residues. Germline values: CDR1 SGHRS, CDR2 YFSETQ. The CDR3 here is CASSLVGDWDEQFF. The DNA of the CDR3 is TGCGCCAGCAGCTTGGTTGGGGACTGGGATGAGCAGTTCTTC.

The rearrangement uses TRBV19 and TRBJ2-5; possibly TRBD1 for D (5 bases). CDR3 length equals 13 residues. CDR1 is LNHDA and CDR2 is SQIVND in the germline V gene (reference sequence). Trimming left V 4 bases short and J 2 bases short, with 8 bases between. CDR3 coding DNA: TGTGCCAGTAGTAAACAGGTTCAAGAGACCCAGTACTTC. This sequence encodes CASSKQVQETQYF.

V and J are TRBV5-6 and TRBJ2-7, with 7 bases lining up with TRBD1. The junction had 2 bases not matched to a gene; V was cut back by 2 bases and J by 6 bases. CDR1 SGHDT and CDR2 YYEEEE come from the germline V gene. The CDR3 contains 12 residues. CDR3 protein: CASSFPGGEQYF. CDR3 in DNA: TGTGCCAGCAGCTTCCCAGGGGGCGAGCAGTACTTC.

V usage is TRBV7-9 and J usage is TRBJ2-3; 10 bases are a match to TRBD2. The germline gives CDR1 SEHNR, CDR2 FQNEAQ (reference sequence). J lost 2 bases, V lost 5 bases, and 10 bases had no gene match. CDR3 length: 17 amino acids. The CDR3 region has the DNA TGTGCCAGCAGCCAGATCGGGACTAGCGCCGCCACAGATACGCAGTATTTT. This gives the protein CASSQIGTSAATDTQYF.